A selection of T cell receptor beta chains follows, all from one sample in a study of shared clonotypes between healthy human individuals. Sequenced by immunoSEQ multiplex PCR; TCRdb stores in-frame clones only, minus some. The data contain about 1,900,000 clones, just under 95% of them singletons. Material for sequencing was naive CD8+ T cells sorted from blood. The receptor set was obtained from a man aged 18 to 30 in good health. Both conserved end residues are part of each CDR3. D genes are given only for firm matches.

j_call v_call d_call cdr3_aa
TRBJ1-2 TRBV13 . CASSSPGDVDYGYTF
TRBJ2-2 TRBV27 . CASKKGGTGELFF
TRBJ2-1 TRBV6-5 TRBD2 CASSYSLAASYNEQFF
TRBJ2-3 TRBV5-1 . CASSLRSSTDTQYF
TRBJ2-3 TRBV4-1 . CASSPGVSSTDTQYF
TRBJ2-1 TRBV28 . CASSQQGAAEQFF
TRBJ2-3 TRBV2 . CASSEAGTQSTDTQYF
TRBJ1-1 TRBV19 . CASRGGGTEAFF
TRBJ2-5 TRBV9 TRBD1 CASSRGQTNQETQYF
TRBJ2-7 TRBV2 . CAVYGEGSDEQYF
TRBJ1-1 TRBV20-1 TRBD1 CSARQGTEAFF
TRBJ1-4 TRBV11-2 . CASSRGYEKLFF
TRBJ1-2 TRBV5-6 TRBD1 CASSSGTVGLHTF
TRBJ1-6 TRBV30 . CAWSQYNSPLHF
TRBJ1-2 TRBV25-1 . CASSEWGGYTF
TRBJ1-3 TRBV18 . CASPPGSSGNTIYF
TRBJ1-1 TRBV5-6 TRBD1 CASSLDGTGDTEAFF
TRBJ1-2 TRBV30 . CACRTYGYTF
TRBJ2-7 TRBV2 TRBD1 CASSVSFSGTGGYEQYF
TRBJ2-7 TRBV7-9 . CASSLALGGSYEQYF
TRBJ2-5 TRBV11-2 . CASSLDGGRETQYF
TRBJ2-7 TRBV7-8 . CASSIFGNGGSYEQYF
TRBJ1-3 TRBV28 TRBD1 CATQNRGYSGNTIYF
TRBJ2-5 TRBV27 . CASSLFGREETQYF
TRBJ2-3 TRBV7-9 TRBD1 CASSLVRTGGNTDTQYF
TRBJ2-7 TRBV19 . CASSTRQAPTGEQYF
TRBJ2-5 TRBV4-1 . CASREGETQYF
TRBJ2-1 TRBV27 . CASSLLGANEQFF
TRBJ2-2 TRBV11-2 . CASSHGPTGELFF
TRBJ1-5 TRBV27 . CASSFGGSNQPQHF